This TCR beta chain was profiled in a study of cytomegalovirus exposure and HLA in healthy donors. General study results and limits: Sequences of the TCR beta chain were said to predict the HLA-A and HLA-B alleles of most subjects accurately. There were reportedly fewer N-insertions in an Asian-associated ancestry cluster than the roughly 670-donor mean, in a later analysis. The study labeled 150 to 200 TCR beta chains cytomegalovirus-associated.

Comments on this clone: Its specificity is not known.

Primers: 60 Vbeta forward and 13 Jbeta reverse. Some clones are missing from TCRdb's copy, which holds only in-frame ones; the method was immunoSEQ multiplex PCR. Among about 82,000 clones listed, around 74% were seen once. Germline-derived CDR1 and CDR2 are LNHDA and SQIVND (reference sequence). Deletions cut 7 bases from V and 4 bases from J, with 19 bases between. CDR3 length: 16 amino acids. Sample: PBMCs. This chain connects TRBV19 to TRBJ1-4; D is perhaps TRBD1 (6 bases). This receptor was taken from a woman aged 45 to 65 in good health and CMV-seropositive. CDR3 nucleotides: TGTGCCAGTAAACCTTCCAGTGCACAGGGTAATGAAAAACTGTTTTTT. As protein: CASKPSSAQGNEKLFF.